This TCR beta chain was profiled in a study of CD8+CD57+ T cells in acquired aplastic anemia. Findings and limits, study-wide: CD8+ Simpson's diversity did not differ significantly between patients and controls.

Germline CDR1 and CDR2: MDHEN and SYDVKM. Between the trimmed V and J ends, which lost 3 bases and 15 bases, there was a span of 12 bases. CDR3 length: 11 residues. Details on this clonotype: The antigen is undetermined.

TCR beta VDJ combinations and CDR3 sequences were profiled from genomic DNA. TCRdb fed the reads into MiXCR, producing one record per CDR3 protein. The sample shows about 190,000 distinct CDR3 sequences, approximately 48% of them seen only once. The authors sequenced patients whose flow cytometry had shown CD8+CD57+ cell expansion. Severe acquired aplastic anemia was present in all patients. The study sampled blood from patients who had received no therapy. The sample consisted of sorted CD4+, CD8+, or CD8+CD57+ T cells (not recorded which) from PBMCs. The chain links TRBV28 to TRBJ1-5, with D uncertain. The source of this sequence is a human donor with aplastic anemia. The CDR3, as DNA: TGTGCCAGCAGTTTTAGGATGGAGTGGCATTTT. Translating gives CASSFRMEWHF. The whole variable domain, filled in from reference TRBV28 and TRBJ1-5, reads DVKVTQSSRYLVKRTGEKVFLECVQDMDHENMFWYRQDPGLGLRLIYFSYDVKMKEKGDIPEGYSVSREKKERFSLILESASTNQTSMYLCASSFRMEWHFGDGTRLSIL.